These 10 T cell receptor beta chains share one sample of origin, sequenced in a study of T-cell reconstitution after alpha-beta-depleted transplantation in children (dated by TCRdb to the mid-2010s). Library prep was done by PCR. TCRdb lists the instrument as Illumina HiSeq 2500. TCR library preparation used molecular barcoding, with unique molecular identifiers applied to normalize quantification of the TCRbeta repertoire. TCRdb ran its own pipeline on the public reads, namely fastp trimming at Q25 and MiXCR clone calling, and kept in-frame beta chains. Each entry merges the rows of one CDR3 protein and shows their most common DNA and genes. Present in this sample are fewer than 550,000 distinct CDR3 sequences, roughly 11% of which were seen just once. The ten largest clones add up to over 4.5% of the sample. Source: PBMCs from the stem cell graft donor, taken from the stem cell graft. The receptors come from a human donor who donated a stem cell graft to a child with acute myeloid leukemia.

The chain recombines TRBV30 with TRBJ2-5; maybe TRBD2 (6 bases). Per the germline V gene, CDR1 is GTSNPN and CDR2 is SVGIG (reference sequence). The CDR3 spans 12 residues. With 2 bases removed from V and 3 bases from J, the gap between germline ends came to 7 bases. This chain's CDR3 is CAWSSGEETQYF. CDR3 nucleotide sequence: TGTGCCTGGAGTTCGGGGGAAGAGACCCAGTACTTC.

V gene TRBV6-2 or TRBV6-3 combines with J gene TRBJ2-7, with TRBD2 matching over 11 bases. CDR3 length: 15 amino acids. CDR1 is MNHEY, CDR2 SVGEGT, per germline. In DNA, the CDR3 is TGTGCCGGCAGTTACACTGGACTAGCGGGCGGCGAGCAGTACGTC. Its translation: CAGSYTGLAGGEQYV.

In its sample, this clonotype was seen once. The rearrangement joins TRBV15 to TRBJ2-3; 9 bases are shared with TRBD2. Germline V gives CDR1 LNHNV, CDR2 YYDKDF (reference sequence). V shed 6 bases and J 6 bases; nucleotides not matched to a gene: 10. The CDR3 length is 15 residues. CDR3 protein: CATSTRGGEWDTQYF. Here the CDR3 DNA reads TGTGCCACCAGTACGCGGGGGGGCGAATGGGATACGCAGTATTTT.

This clonotype has a count of ten or more. CDR3 nucleotide sequence: TGCGCCAGCAGCAAGGGGCTAAATGAGCAGTTCTTC. It encodes CASSKGLNEQFF. The chain carries TRBV5-1 and TRBJ2-1, with D possibly matching TRBD1 (5 bases). The CDR3 contains 12 residues. V was trimmed by 4 bases and J by 7 bases, leaving 9 bases between them. CDR1 and CDR2 (germline): SGHRS, YFSETQ.

This clonotype turned up a few times. The chain recombines TRBV6-2 or TRBV6-3 with TRBJ1-2, with TRBD1 matching 9 bases. Germline values: CDR1 MNHEY, CDR2 SVGEGT. J lost 6 bases, V lost 5 bases, and 13 bases had no gene match. The CDR3 is 16 amino acids. CDR3 sequence: CASSQDRTGERDGYTF. The CDR3 bases are TGTGCCAGCAGTCAAGACCGGACAGGGGAACGGGATGGCTACACCTTC.

This clonotype has only a few counts. The gene calls are TRBV11-2 and TRBJ2-1; D may be TRBD2 (6 bases). The length of the CDR3 is 15 residues. Germline CDR1 reads SGHAT; CDR2 reads FQNNGV. Trimming pared 4 bases from V and 8 bases from J, leaving 18 bases between. CDR3 bases: TGTGCCAGCAGCTCGCCCGGGCCGGCGGGGCATGAGCAGTTCTTC. As protein: CASSSPGPAGHEQFF.

This clonotype was seen ten or more times. The genes are TRBV7-2 and TRBJ1-6, with 8 bases aligning to TRBD1. The CDR3 is made up of 15 amino acids. V lost 6 bases to trimming and J lost 7 bases; unmatched junction nucleotides: 8. Looked up from germline, CDR1 is SGHTA and CDR2 is FQGNSA. The CDR3: CASRQDRDVNSPLHF. As DNA, the CDR3 is TGTGCCAGCAGACAGGACAGGGACGTAAATTCACCCCTCCACTTT.

This clonotype was seen a few times. The chain is built from TRBV5-1 and TRBJ2-5; possibly TRBD1 or TRBD2 for D (5 bases each). Germline lookup yields CDR1 SGHRS and CDR2 YFSETQ. The CDR3 spans 15 residues. The germline V and J ends were trimmed by 3 bases and 2 bases, with 14 bases remaining between them. The DNA for the CDR3 is TGCGCCAGCAGCTCCCCCGGGGCCGGACAAGAGACCCAGTACTTC. Translated: CASSSPGAGQETQYF.

The V and J genes are TRBV5-1 and TRBJ2-1; TRBD2 matches at 12 bases. This CDR3 has 16 amino acids. Germline loops: CDR1 SGHRS, CDR2 YFSETQ. The V gene end was trimmed by 4 bases and the J gene end by 2 bases; junction bases not matched to a gene: 4. The CDR3 DNA is TGCGCCAGCAGCGCGACTAGCGGGGGTCCCTACAATGAGCAGTTCTTC. It codes for CASSATSGGPYNEQFF.

The sample holds a few counts of this clonotype. The genes are TRBV20-1 and TRBJ2-1, with TRBD2 identical over 15 bases. The J segment lost 4 bases and the V segment lost 5 bases, leaving 12 bases of the junction unmatched. The CDR3 covers 18 residues. Germline loops: CDR1 DFQATT, CDR2 SNEGSKA (reference sequence). CDR3 sequence: CSADTTGTSGGLYNEQFF. Written as DNA, the CDR3 is TGCAGTGCTGACACAACCGGGACTAGCGGGGGGTTATACAATGAGCAGTTCTTC.